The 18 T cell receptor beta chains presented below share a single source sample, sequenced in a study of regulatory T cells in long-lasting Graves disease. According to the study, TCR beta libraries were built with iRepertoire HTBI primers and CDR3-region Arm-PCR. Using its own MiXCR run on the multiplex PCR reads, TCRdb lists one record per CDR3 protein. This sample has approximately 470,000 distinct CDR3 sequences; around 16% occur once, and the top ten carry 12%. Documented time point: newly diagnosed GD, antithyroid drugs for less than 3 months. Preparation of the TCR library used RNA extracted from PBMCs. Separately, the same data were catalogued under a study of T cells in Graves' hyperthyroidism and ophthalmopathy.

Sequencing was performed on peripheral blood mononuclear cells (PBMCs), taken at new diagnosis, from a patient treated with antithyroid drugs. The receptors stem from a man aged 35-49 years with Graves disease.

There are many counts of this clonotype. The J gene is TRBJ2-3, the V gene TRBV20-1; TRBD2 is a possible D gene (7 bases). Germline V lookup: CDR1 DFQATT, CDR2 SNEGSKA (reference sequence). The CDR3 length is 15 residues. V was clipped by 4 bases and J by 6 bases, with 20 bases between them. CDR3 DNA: TGCAGTGCTAATCGGTTAGGGGGGGGAGAGGATACGCAGTATTTT. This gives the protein CSANRLGGGEDTQYF.

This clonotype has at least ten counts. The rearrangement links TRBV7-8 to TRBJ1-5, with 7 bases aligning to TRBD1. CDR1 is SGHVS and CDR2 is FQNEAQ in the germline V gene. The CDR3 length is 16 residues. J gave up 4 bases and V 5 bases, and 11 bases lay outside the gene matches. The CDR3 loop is CASSTTTGMANQPQHF. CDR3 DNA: TGTGCCAGCAGCACGACGACAGGGATGGCGAATCAGCCCCAGCATTTT.

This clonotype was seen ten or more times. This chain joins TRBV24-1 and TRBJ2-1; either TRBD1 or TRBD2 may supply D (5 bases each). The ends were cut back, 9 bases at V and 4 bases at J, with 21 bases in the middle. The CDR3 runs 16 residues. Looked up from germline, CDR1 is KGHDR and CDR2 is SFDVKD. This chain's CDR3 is CATSRPGRGWYNEQFF. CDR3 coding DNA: TGTGCCACCTCTCGGCCGGGGCGCGGATGGTACAATGAGCAGTTCTTC.

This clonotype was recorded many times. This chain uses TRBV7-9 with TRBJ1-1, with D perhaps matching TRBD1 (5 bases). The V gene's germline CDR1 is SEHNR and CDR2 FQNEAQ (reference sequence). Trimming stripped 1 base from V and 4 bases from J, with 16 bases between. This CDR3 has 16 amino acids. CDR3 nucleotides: TGTGCCAGCAGCTTAGGCCCCCAGGGAGGGAGCACTGAAGCTTTCTTT. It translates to CASSLGPQGGSTEAFF.

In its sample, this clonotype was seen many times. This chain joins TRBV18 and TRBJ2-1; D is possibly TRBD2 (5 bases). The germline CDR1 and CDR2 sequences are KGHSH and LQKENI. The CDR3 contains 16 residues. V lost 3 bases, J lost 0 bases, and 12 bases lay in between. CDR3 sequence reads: CASSPALARSYNEQFF. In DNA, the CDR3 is TGTGCCAGCTCACCCGCGCTAGCCCGCTCCTACAATGAGCAGTTCTTC. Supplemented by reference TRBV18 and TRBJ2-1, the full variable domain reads NAGVMQNPRHLVRRRGQEARLRCSPMKGHSHVYWYRQLPEEGLKFMVYLQKENIIDESGMPKERFSAEFPKEGPSILRIQQVVRGDSAAYFCASSPALARSYNEQFFGPGTRLTVL.

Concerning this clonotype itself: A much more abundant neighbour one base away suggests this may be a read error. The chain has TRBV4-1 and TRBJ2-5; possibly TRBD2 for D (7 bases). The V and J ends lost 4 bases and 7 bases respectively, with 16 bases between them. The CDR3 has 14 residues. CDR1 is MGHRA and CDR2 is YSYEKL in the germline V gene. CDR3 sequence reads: CASSRIGGGATQYF. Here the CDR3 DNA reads TGCGCCAGCAGCCGGATCGGAGGGGGGGCGACCCAGTACTTC.

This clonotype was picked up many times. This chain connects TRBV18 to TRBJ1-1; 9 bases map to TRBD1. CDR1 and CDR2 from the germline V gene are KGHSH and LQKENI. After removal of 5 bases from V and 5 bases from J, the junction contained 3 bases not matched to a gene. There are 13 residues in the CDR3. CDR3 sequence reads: CASSGDRVTEAFF. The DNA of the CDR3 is TGTGCCAGCTCAGGGGACAGGGTGACTGAAGCTTTCTTT.

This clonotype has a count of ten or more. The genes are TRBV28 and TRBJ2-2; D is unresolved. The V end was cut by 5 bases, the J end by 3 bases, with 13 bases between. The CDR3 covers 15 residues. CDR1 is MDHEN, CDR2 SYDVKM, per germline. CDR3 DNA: TGTGCCAGCAGTCGTAATCCGAGGTACACCGGGGAGCTGTTTTTT. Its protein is CASSRNPRYTGELFF.

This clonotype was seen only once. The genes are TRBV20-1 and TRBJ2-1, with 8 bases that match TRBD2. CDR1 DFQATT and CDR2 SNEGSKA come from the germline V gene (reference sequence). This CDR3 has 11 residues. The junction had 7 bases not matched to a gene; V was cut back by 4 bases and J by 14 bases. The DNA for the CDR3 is TGCAGTGCTACCGAGCGGGAGTTTGAGTTCTTC. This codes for CSATEREFEFF.

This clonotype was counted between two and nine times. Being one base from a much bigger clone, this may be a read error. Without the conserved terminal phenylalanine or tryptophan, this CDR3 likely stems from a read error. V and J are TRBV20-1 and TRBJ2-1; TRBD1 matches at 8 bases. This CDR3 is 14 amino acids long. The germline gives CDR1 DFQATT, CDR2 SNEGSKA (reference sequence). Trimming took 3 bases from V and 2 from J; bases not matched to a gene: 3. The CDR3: CSASAGQAYNEQFS. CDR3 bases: TGCAGTGCTAGTGCGGGACAGGCCTACAATGAGCAGTTCTCC.

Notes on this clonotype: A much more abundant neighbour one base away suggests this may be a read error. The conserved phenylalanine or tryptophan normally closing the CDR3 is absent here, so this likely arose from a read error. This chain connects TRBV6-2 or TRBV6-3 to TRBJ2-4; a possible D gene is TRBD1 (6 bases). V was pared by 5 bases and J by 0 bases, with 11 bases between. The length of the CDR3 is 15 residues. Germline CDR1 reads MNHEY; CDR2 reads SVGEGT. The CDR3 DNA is TGTGCCAGCAGTCCCCTACAGGGAGCCAAAAACATTCAGTACCTC. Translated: CASSPLQGAKNIQYL.

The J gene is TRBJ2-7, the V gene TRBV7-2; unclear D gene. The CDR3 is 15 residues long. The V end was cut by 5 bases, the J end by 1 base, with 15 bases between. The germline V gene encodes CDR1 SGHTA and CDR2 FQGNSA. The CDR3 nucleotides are TGTGCCAGCAGCCGACCAGTGGGGATTTCCTACGAGCAGTACTTC. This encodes CASSRPVGISYEQYF.

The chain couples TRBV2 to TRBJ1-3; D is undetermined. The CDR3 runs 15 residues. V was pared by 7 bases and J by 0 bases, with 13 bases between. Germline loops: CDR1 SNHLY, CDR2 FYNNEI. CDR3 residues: CASKFSRGSGNTIYF. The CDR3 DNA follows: TGTGCCAGCAAATTTTCACGGGGCTCTGGAAACACCATATATTTT. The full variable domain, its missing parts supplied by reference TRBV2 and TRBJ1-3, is EPEVTQTPSHQVTQMGQEVILRCVPISNHLYFYWYRQILGQKVEFLVSFYNNEISEKSEIFDDQFSVERPDGSNFTLKIRSTKLEDSAMYFCASKFSRGSGNTIYFGEGSWLTVV.

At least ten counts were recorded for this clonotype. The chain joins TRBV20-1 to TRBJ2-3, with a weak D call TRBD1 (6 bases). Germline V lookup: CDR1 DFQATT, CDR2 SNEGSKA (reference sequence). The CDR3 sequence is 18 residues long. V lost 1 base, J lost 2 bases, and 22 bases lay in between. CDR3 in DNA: TGCAGTGCTAGAGTTCCTTCGACCGGACAGCACCCCACAGATACGCAGTATTTT. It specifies CSARVPSTGQHPTDTQYF.

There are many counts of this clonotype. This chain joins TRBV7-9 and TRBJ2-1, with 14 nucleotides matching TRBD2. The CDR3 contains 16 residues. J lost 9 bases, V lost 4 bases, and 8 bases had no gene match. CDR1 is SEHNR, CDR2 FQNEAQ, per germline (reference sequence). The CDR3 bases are TGTGCCAGCAGCTCGCGACTAGCGGGAGGGGTAGTTGAGCAGTTCTTC. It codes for CASSSRLAGGVVEQFF.

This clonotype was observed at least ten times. CDR3 sequence (DNA): TGCAGTGCTAGAGACCGGGACAGGGCCCATCATGGATATGGCTACACCTTC. It yields the protein CSARDRDRAHHGYGYTF. V gene TRBV20-1 combines with J gene TRBJ1-2, with 9 positions matching TRBD1. Germline-derived CDR1 and CDR2 are DFQATT and SNEGSKA (reference sequence). Losses at the gene ends were 0 bases for V and 5 bases for J; bases not matched to a gene: 13. CDR3 length equals 17 residues.

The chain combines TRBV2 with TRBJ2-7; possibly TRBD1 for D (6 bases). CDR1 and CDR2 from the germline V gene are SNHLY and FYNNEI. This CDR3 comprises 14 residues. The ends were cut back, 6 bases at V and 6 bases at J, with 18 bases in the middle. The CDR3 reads CASREVQGQLEQYF. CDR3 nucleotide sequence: TGTGCCAGCAGGGAGGTCCAGGGGCAACTCGAGCAGTACTTC. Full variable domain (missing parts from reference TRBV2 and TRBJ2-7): EPEVTQTPSHQVTQMGQEVILRCVPISNHLYFYWYRQILGQKVEFLVSFYNNEISEKSEIFDDQFSVERPDGSNFTLKIRSTKLEDSAMYFCASREVQGQLEQYFGPGTRLTVT.

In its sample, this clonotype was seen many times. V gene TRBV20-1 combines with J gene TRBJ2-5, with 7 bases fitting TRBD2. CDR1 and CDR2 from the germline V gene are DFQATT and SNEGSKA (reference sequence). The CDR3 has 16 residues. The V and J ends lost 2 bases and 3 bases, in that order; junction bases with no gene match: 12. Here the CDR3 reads CSARPLGLADEETQYF. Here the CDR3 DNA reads TGCAGTGCTAGACCCTTAGGGCTAGCGGACGAAGAGACCCAGTACTTC.